One and the same sample provided the 2 T cell receptor beta chains below, sequenced in a study of T cells in Graves' hyperthyroidism and ophthalmopathy. RNA transcripts provided the source from which TCR beta CDR3 regions were amplified. A set of HTBI primers served as the primers for a first-round RT-PCR of the TCR CDR3. Via MiXCR, TCRdb re-called the multiplex PCR reads, giving one row per CDR3 protein. The sample includes roughly 98,000 distinct CDR3 sequences, around 37% of them seen just once. Sequencing input: peripheral blood or thyroid tissue (not recorded which). The receptor set was obtained from a woman aged 25 to 39 with Graves' hyperthyroidism.

Only a few counts were recorded for this clonotype. Here the CDR3 DNA reads TGTGCCAGCACCCCAAGAGGGGGGACAGGCTTGGATACGCAGTATTTT. Encoded protein: CASTPRGGTGLDTQYF. The chain employs TRBV12-3 or TRBV12-4 and TRBJ2-3; 8 nucleotides align to TRBD1. V shed 7 bases and J 6 bases; nucleotides not matched to a gene: 15. The CDR3 loop spans 16 amino acids.

As regards this clonotype: An end of the junction differs from the germline gene, which may be a read error. This chain uses TRBV2 with TRBJ1-4, with a tentative D call TRBD1 (5 bases). CDR1 is SNHLY and CDR2 is FYNNEI in the germline V gene. This CDR3 region has 17 residues. CDR3 region: CVSTVKGTETTNEKLSF. Here the CDR3 DNA reads TGTGTCAGCACCGTTAAGGGGACGGAGACAACTAATGAAAAACTGTCTTTT.